The 18 T cell receptor beta chains below come from one sample, sequenced in a study of cytomegalovirus exposure and HLA in healthy donors listed by TCRdb under 2017. To prepare the library, the immunoSEQ multiplex PCR assay was applied. The multiplex PCR relied on a mix of 60 forward primers for TCR Vbeta segments and 13 reverse primers for TCR Jbeta segments. TCRdb stores this immuneACCESS table with in-frame sequences only. Part of the clones is absent; in the studies checked, under half of the shortfall reflects unresolved V genes, and no reason is known for the rest. The sample profile shows some 130,000 clones; 80% of them were found once. The ten largest clonotypes hold less than 5% of the sample. The material sequenced was PBMCs. Source of these receptors: a man in his thirties or forties in good health.

The V call is TRBV5-5, the J call TRBJ2-1, with no clear D. The CDR3 runs 14 residues. The ends were cut back, 4 bases at V and 1 base at J, with 9 bases in the middle. Per germline, CDR1 SGHKS and CDR2 YYEKEE (reference sequence). The CDR3 here is CASSPLVSYNEQFF. The CDR3 coding sequence is TGTGCCAGCAGCCCTCTAGTGTCCTACAATGAGCAGTTCTTC.

This chain joins TRBV27 and TRBJ2-2; perhaps TRBD1 as D (5 bases). The V and J ends lost 8 bases and 4 bases respectively, with 8 bases between them. Germline V CDR1 and CDR2: MNHEY, SMNVEV (reference sequence). The CDR3 spans 12 residues. The CDR3 sequence: CASETATGELFF. The CDR3 DNA sequence: TGTGCCAGCGAGACAGCCACCGGGGAGCTGTTTTTT.

The V call is TRBV5-6, the J call TRBJ2-3; D remains ambiguous. Between the trimmed V and J ends, which lost 0 bases and 0 bases, there was a span of 11 bases. The CDR3 extends over 16 amino acids. Per germline, CDR1 SGHDT and CDR2 YYEEEE. The CDR3 DNA sequence: TGTGCCAGCAGCTTGGATGGTAGCCTAAGCACAGATACGCAGTATTTT. Protein: CASSLDGSLSTDTQYF. Using reference TRBV5-6 and TRBJ2-3 for the parts outside the CDR3, the full variable domain is DAGVTQSPTHLIKTRGQQVTLRCSPKSGHDTVSWYQQALGQGPQFIFQYYEEEERQRGNFPDRFSGHQFPNYSSELNVNALLLGDSALYLCASSLDGSLSTDTQYFGPGTRLTVL.

This rearrangement joins TRBV18 to TRBJ2-7; the match to TRBD2 covers 11 bases. This CDR3 is built from 16 residues. The trim removed 2 bases at V and 7 bases at J, leaving 10 bases unmatched. CDR1 and CDR2 (germline): KGHSH, LQKENI. The CDR3 DNA is TGTGCCAGCTCACCATTGGATACTAGCGGGAGTTCTGAGCAGTACTTC. Protein product: CASSPLDTSGSSEQYF.

The gene calls are TRBV28 and TRBJ2-1; 9 bases map to TRBD2. The CDR3 is 14 residues long. The trim removed 2 bases at V and 7 bases at J, leaving 3 bases unmatched. Germline V gives CDR1 MDHEN, CDR2 SYDVKM. CDR3 residues: CASSLLAGRNEQFF. The CDR3 DNA sequence: TGTGCCAGCAGTTTACTAGCGGGGAGGAATGAGCAGTTCTTC.

This sequence joins TRBV7-8 and TRBJ2-1; weak D call: TRBD2 (7 bases). V gave up 5 bases and J gave up 9 bases, with 17 bases separating them. This CDR3 has 14 amino acids. Germline V gives CDR1 SGHVS, CDR2 FQNEAQ. CDR3 sequence: CASSKGGRGVEQFF. As DNA, the CDR3 is TGTGCCAGCAGCAAGGGGGGGAGGGGTGTTGAGCAGTTCTTC.

This clone occurred a few times. The V and J genes are TRBV6-5 and TRBJ2-7; the D is unclear. V was pared by 2 bases and J by 0 bases, with 11 bases between. The CDR3 runs to 15 residues. CDR1 is MNHEY, CDR2 SVGAGI, per germline. CDR3 region: CASSYGLGSSYEQYF. In nucleotides, the CDR3 is TGTGCCAGCAGTTACGGCCTGGGCAGCTCCTACGAGCAGTACTTC.

This clone was detected a few times. This chain connects TRBV19 to TRBJ2-7; perhaps TRBD2 as D (6 bases). CDR1 and CDR2 (germline): LNHDA, SQIVND (reference sequence). The CDR3 is 14 residues long. The V and J ends lost 3 bases and 4 bases respectively, with 13 bases between them. Written as DNA, the CDR3 is TGTGCCAGTAGTATTACGGCGGGACGGTACGAGCAGTACTTC. Protein sequence: CASSITAGRYEQYF.

This clone was observed a handful of times. This rearrangement joins TRBV15 to TRBJ2-6; D is possibly TRBD1 (6 bases). CDR3 length equals 19 residues. The germline gives CDR1 LNHNV, CDR2 YYDKDF (reference sequence). Trimming took off 2 bases at V and 0 bases at J, with 17 bases between the two ends. The CDR3 spells CATSRSQGYTLSGANVLTF. The CDR3 bases are TGTGCCACCAGCAGATCACAGGGTTATACCCTCTCTGGGGCCAACGTCCTGACTTTC.

The genes are TRBV28 and TRBJ2-7; D is uncertain. This CDR3 spans 11 amino acids. Germline-derived CDR1 and CDR2 are MDHEN and SYDVKM. Trimming cost V 4 bases and J 6 bases, with 7 bases left between them. The CDR3 nucleotides are TGTGCCAGCAGTTCCAGTGGCGAGCAGTACTTC. This gives the protein CASSSSGEQYF.

For this clone: Relative to the germline gene, one junction end is altered; a read error may explain this. The chain couples TRBV5-1 to TRBJ2-7; TRBD2 is a possible D gene (6 bases). The CDR3 runs to 18 residues. Per the germline V gene, CDR1 is SGHRS and CDR2 is YFSETQ. The CDR3 is CASSLGVDFGTDSYEPYF. DNA of the CDR3: TGCGCCAGCAGCTTGGGGGTTGACTTTGGGACTGACTCCTACGAGCCGTACTTC.

This clone was counted once. V and J are TRBV15 and TRBJ2-1; TRBD2 matches 8 bases. The CDR3 runs 16 residues. The V and J ends lost 3 bases and 2 bases, in that order; junction bases with no gene match: 6. Germline CDR1 and CDR2: LNHNV and YYDKDF (reference sequence). CDR3 coding DNA: TGTGCCACCAGCAGGGCCGGGGGGGGCACCTACAATGAGCAGTTCTTC. This sequence encodes CATSRAGGGTYNEQFF.

This clone was detected only once. The chain recombines TRBV12-5 with TRBJ2-1; D is undetermined. V was shortened by 4 bases and J by 4 bases, with 5 bases between the two germline ends. Germline V gene sequence: CDR1 LGHNT, CDR2 FRNRAP. CDR3 length: 12 residues. CDR3 DNA sequence: TGTGCTAGTGGTTCAGATTACAATGAGCAGTTCTTC. Residues: CASGSDYNEQFF.

J is TRBJ2-1 and V is TRBV30; the D gene is possibly TRBD1 (6 bases). The CDR3 runs 11 residues. V was shortened by 0 bases and J by 11 bases, with 8 bases between the two germline ends. Germline loops: CDR1 GTSNPN, CDR2 SVGIG (reference sequence). DNA for the CDR3: TGTGCCTGGAGTGTAAGGGGGAAGCAGTTCTTC. It encodes CAWSVRGKQFF.

The chain employs TRBV11-2 and TRBJ2-7; a weak D match, TRBD2 (5 bases). Looked up from germline, CDR1 is SGHAT and CDR2 is FQNNGV. The CDR3 extends over 12 amino acids. V lost 5 bases, J lost 4 bases, and 9 bases lay in between. In DNA, the CDR3 is TGTGCCAGCAGCGCCCGACTATACGAGCAGTACTTC. Translation: CASSARLYEQYF.

This clone was detected only a few times. The chain employs TRBV5-1 and TRBJ1-2, with TRBD1 identical over 9 bases. Germline V gene data show CDR1 as SGHRS and CDR2 as YFSETQ. V shed 0 bases, J shed 5 bases, and the junction held 2 bases outside the gene matches. The CDR3 spans 14 residues. In DNA, the CDR3 is TGCGCCAGCAGCTTGGGACAGGGGGGATATGGCTACACCTTC. As protein: CASSLGQGGYGYTF.

CDR3 residues: CASSSGEGDQPQHF. DNA of the CDR3: TGTGCCAGCAGCTCCGGGGAGGGAGATCAGCCCCAGCATTTT. The chain is built from TRBV13 and TRBJ1-5; unclear D gene. The V and J ends lost 4 bases and 5 bases respectively, with 12 bases between them. The CDR3 has 14 residues. Germline lookup yields CDR1 PRHDT and CDR2 FYEKMQ (reference sequence). The variable domain in full, completed from reference TRBV13 and TRBJ1-5, reads AAGVIQSPRHLIKEKRETATLKCYPIPRHDTVYWYQQGPGQDPQFLISFYEKMQSDKGSIPDRFSAQQFSDYHSELNMSSLELGDSALYFCASSSGEGDQPQHFGDGTRLSIL.

The chain couples TRBV15 to TRBJ2-1, with TRBD1 matching over 7 bases. V was clipped by 1 base and J by 8 bases; unmatched bases: 8. The CDR3 totals 15 residues. Germline-derived CDR1 and CDR2 are LNHNV and YYDKDF (reference sequence). The CDR3 spells CATSRGSGGEDEQFF. CDR3 coding DNA: TGTGCCACCAGCAGAGGGTCAGGGGGTGAGGATGAGCAGTTCTTC. The whole variable domain, filled in from reference TRBV15 and TRBJ2-1, reads DAMVIQNPRYQVTQFGKPVTLSCSQTLNHNVMYWYQQKSSQAPKLLFHYYDKDFNNEADTPDNFQSRRPNTSFCFLDIRSPGLGDTAMYLCATSRGSGGEDEQFFGPGTRLTVL.